This section outlines one T cell receptor beta chain sequence together with its context. Its cognate antigen has yet to be identified. Base-call qualities are not available, and no considerably larger clone is one nucleotide away. These data come from a study of technical replicates of blood from several donors (dated by TCRdb to 2016 to 2017). Libraries came from the immunoSEQ multiplex PCR assay. What TCRdb holds here is the immuneACCESS table cut down to in-frame rearrangements. Part of the clones is not present; checked against another copy, under half of the missing clones reflect an unresolved V gene, and the others are unexplained. The sample profile shows under 85,000 clones; more than 85% of them were found once. About 0.36% of the sample is held by the ten biggest clonotypes. The source of this sequence is a human donor in good health. Sequenced: T cells isolated from PBMCs.

The sequenced DNA: TGCAGCGTTGAATGGGGGACTAATCAGCCCCAGCATTTT. This yields the protein CSVEWGTNQPQHF. This chain is built from TRBV29-1 and TRBJ1-5; a tentative D match to TRBD1 spans 5 bases. CDR1 SQVTM and CDR2 ANQGSEA were looked up in the germline V gene. V is clipped by 2 bases and J by 4 bases, and the sequence between their germline boundaries is 9 bases long. Measured from the cysteine to the phenylalanine, the CDR3 is 13 residues long. Only CDR3 DNA is held: 39 bases, read in frame from base 1.